This TCR beta chain was observed in a study of shared clonotypes between healthy human individuals. The overall study: The cohort comprised a couple of women and a few men. Their ages spanned 18 to 49 years.

With V trimmed by 3 bases and J by 2 bases, 5 bases remained unmatched. The germline CDR1 and CDR2 sequences are WSHSY and SAAADI. The CDR3 sequence is 16 residues long. Profiling relied on immunoSEQ multiplex PCR, and the TCRdb table lists in-frame clones only, not all of them. Counted here are around 350,000 clones, around 79% occurring once; the ten biggest clones make up 8.5% to 12%. This chain uses TRBV10-2 with TRBJ2-7; 12 bases are a match to TRBD2. The material sequenced was memory CD4+ T cells sorted from blood. Indicated subset: CD45RA-negative fraction. The clonotype originates from a man aged 25-45 years in good health. CDR3 amino acids: CASSETSGRIAYEQYF. The CDR3 DNA follows: TGCGCCAGCAGTGAAACTAGCGGGAGGATCGCCTACGAGCAGTACTTC.